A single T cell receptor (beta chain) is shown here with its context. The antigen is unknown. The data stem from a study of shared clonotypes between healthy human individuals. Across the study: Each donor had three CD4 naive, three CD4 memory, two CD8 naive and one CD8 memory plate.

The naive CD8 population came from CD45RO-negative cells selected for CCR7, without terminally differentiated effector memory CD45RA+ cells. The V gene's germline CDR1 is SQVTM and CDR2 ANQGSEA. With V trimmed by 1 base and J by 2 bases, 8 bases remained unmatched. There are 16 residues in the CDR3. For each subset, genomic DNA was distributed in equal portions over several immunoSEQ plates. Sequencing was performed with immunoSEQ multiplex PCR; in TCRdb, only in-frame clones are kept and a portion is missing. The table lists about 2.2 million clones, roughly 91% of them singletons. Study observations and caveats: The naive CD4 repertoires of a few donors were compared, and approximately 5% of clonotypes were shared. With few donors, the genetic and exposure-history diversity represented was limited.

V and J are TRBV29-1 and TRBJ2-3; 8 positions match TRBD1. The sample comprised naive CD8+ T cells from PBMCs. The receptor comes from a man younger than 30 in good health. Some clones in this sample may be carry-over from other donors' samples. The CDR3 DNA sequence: TGCAGCGTTGAAGGGGATTTGACAGGGGACACAGATACGCAGTATTTT. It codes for CSVEGDLTGDTDTQYF.